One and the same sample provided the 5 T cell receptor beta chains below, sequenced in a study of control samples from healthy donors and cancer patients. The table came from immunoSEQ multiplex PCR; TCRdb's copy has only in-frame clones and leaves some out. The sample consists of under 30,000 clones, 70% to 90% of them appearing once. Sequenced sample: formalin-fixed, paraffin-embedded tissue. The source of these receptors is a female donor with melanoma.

The CDR3 sequence: CASSLAGGPGELFF. CDR3 nucleotides: TGCGCCAGCAGCTTAGCGGGAGGGCCGGGGGAGCTGTTTTTT. J is TRBJ2-2 and V is TRBV5-1; TRBD2 matches at 10 bases. Germline CDR1 is SGHRS and CDR2 is YFSETQ. The CDR3 contains 14 residues. Germline trimming cut 2 bases from V and 8 bases from J; bases unmatched to any gene: 3.

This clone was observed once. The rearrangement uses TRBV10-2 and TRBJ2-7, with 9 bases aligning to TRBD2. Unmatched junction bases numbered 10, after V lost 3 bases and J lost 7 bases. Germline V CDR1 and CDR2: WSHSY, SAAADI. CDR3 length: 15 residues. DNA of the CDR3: TGCGCCAGCAGTGATCCGCGGGAGGGCCTTGGGGAGCAGTACTTC. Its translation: CASSDPREGLGEQYF.

CDR3 amino acids: CASSQERTVNTEAFF. In nucleotides, the CDR3 is TGCGCCAGCAGCCAAGAGAGGACAGTGAACACTGAAGCTTTCTTT. This chain uses TRBV4-1 with TRBJ1-1, with D tentatively TRBD1 (6 bases). Germline assignment: CDR1 MGHRA and CDR2 YSYEKL. This CDR3 has 15 amino acids. V was clipped by 0 bases and J by 0 bases, with 8 bases between them.

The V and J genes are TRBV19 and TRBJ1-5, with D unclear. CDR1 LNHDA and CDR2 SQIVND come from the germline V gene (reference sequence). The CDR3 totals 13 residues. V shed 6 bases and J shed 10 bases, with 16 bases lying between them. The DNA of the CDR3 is TGTGCCAGTAGCCGGGCCCTCTACGACCCCCAGCATTTT. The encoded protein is CASSRALYDPQHF.

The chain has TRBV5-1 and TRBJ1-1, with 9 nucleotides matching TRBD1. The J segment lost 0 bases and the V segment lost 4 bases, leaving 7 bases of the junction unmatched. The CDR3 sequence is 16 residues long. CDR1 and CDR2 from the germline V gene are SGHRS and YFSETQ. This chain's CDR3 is CASSDGTGILNTEAFF. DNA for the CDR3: TGCGCCAGCAGCGATGGGACAGGGATTTTGAACACTGAAGCTTTCTTT.